This T cell receptor beta chain was captured in a study of cytomegalovirus exposure and HLA in healthy donors. PCR employed 60 Vbeta and 13 Jbeta primers. Assay used: immunoSEQ multiplex PCR; TCRdb lists only in-frame clones, some missing. The repertoire has some 140,000 clones, approximately 80% of them found once; the top ten carry roughly 12%. Germline V gives CDR1 LNHDA, CDR2 SQIVND (reference sequence). Deletions cut 9 bases from V and 2 bases from J, with 13 bases between. CDR3 length: 14 amino acids. Material for sequencing was PBMCs. This receptor was taken from a young man in good health and CMV-seropositive. The chain employs TRBV19 and TRBJ2-2; D gene ambiguous. As DNA, the CDR3 is TGTGCCAGCGGGTACTCCACAAACACCGGGGAGCTGTTTTTT. This gives the protein CASGYSTNTGELFF.